This T cell receptor beta chain originates from a study of tumour-infiltrating T cells in Burkitt lymphoma. Study at large: Survival, overall and progression-free, tracked with productive clonality.

The CDR3 contains 15 residues. Assay used: immunoSEQ multiplex PCR; TCRdb lists only in-frame clones, some missing. The sample contains 840 or so clones, roughly 80% of which appear only once. The rearrangement uses TRBV21-1 and TRBJ2-2; TRBD1 is the table's D call and was not checked against the DNA. TRBV21-1 is a listed pseudogene. Input material: tumor tissue. The TCR comes from a human donor with diffuse large B-cell lymphoma. Some clones in this sample may be carry-over from other donors' samples. The DNA for the CDR3 is TGTGCCAGCAGCAAAAAGGGGTCGCACACCGGGGAGCTGTTTTTT. Protein: CASSKKGSHTGELFF.